This T cell receptor (beta chain) is from a study of T cell responses to AZD1222 COVID-19 vaccine. Study outcomes and limitations: Baseline antibody screening turned up just a handful of seropositive AZD1222 recipients. Donors were largely white British and mainly female; clonal diversity was possibly underestimated. Targets within unmutated variant regions were reportedly found for nearly half of spike-specific TCRs.

On this clone: Its target is unknown.

Germline values: CDR1 SGHRS, CDR2 YFSETQ. The ends lost 0 bases at V and 3 bases at J; junction bases unmatched: 2. This CDR3 region has 14 residues. Repertoires were generated with immunoSEQ multiplex PCR, while TCRdb's copy carries only in-frame clones and drops some. The table records 50,000 to 55,000 clones, about nine tenths of them present only once. This sequence joins TRBV5-1 and TRBJ2-5; 7 bases match TRBD1. Sequencing was performed on peripheral blood, taken 28 days after the second AZD1222 dose. The sequence derives from an adult who received the AZD1222 COVID-19 vaccine. CDR3 loop: CASSLATGEETQYF. CDR3 coding DNA: TGCGCCAGCAGCTTGGCAACAGGGGAAGAGACCCAGTACTTC. The entire variable domain, with the rest obtained from reference TRBV5-1 and TRBJ2-5, is as follows: KAGVTQTPRYLIKTRGQQVTLSCSPISGHRSVSWYQQTPGQGLQFLFEYFSETQRNKGNFPGRFSGRQFSNSRSEMNVSTLELGDSALYLCASSLATGEETQYFGPGTRLLVL.